These 2 T cell receptor beta chains came from one sample sequenced in a study of identifying expanded T cells in peripheral blood. Method: immunoSEQ multiplex PCR; TCRdb's copy keeps in-frame clones and lacks some. Altogether about 50,000 clones are present, 65% to 90% being singletons, with the ten largest covering 12% to 15%. The specimen was blood. These TCRs come from a person between 18 and 69 years old in good health.

The genes are TRBV30 and TRBJ1-2; 7 nucleotides match TRBD1. J was trimmed by 8 bases and V by 3 bases; bases with no gene match: 6. There are 12 residues in the CDR3. Germline V lookup: CDR1 GTSNPN, CDR2 SVGIG (reference sequence). In nucleotides, the CDR3 is TGTGCCTGGAGACAGGGGACTTGGGGCTACACCTTC. The encoded protein is CAWRQGTWGYTF.

The rearrangement joins TRBV10-3 to TRBJ2-5, with 8 bases identical to TRBD2. The CDR3 loop spans 14 amino acids. V lost 3 bases to trimming and J lost 5 bases; unmatched junction nucleotides: 5. Germline V lookup: CDR1 ENHRY, CDR2 SYGVKD. CDR3 loop: CAISDPRGGETQYF. CDR3 DNA sequence: TGTGCCATCAGTGACCCACGGGGGGGGGAGACCCAGTACTTC.